The clone carrying this T cell receptor beta chain has just a few counts. Antigen specificity is unknown. V shed 3 bases and J shed 6 bases, with 11 bases lying between them. This CDR3 region has 13 residues. Germline loops: CDR1 DFQATT, CDR2 SNEGSKA (reference sequence). The data were taken from a study of human T cells and chemical hapten exposure. In the study overall: Patients, predominantly female, presented with alopecia areata, totalis or universalis. Points from the study as a whole: While controls formed fewer of them, expanded TCRs formed significantly more large CDR3 similarity clusters.

TCRdb called the RACE reads again in MiXCR, with one record for every CDR3 protein. In the table there are about 80,000 distinct CDR3 sequences, less than 15% of which are singletons. The time point was: pre-sensitization, week 0. Indicated treatment: therapeutic diphenylcyclopropenone sensitization with weekly scalp DPC. Sequenced material: whole blood, taken in connection with sensitization to the hapten diphenylcyclopropenone (DPC). The source is a woman aged 50 to 60 with alopecia areata. Some clones in this sample may be carry-over from other donors' samples. The chain joins TRBV20-1 to TRBJ1-4; the D is unclear. The CDR3 sequence is CSASFGSYEKLFF. The CDR3 nucleotides are TGCAGTGCTAGTTTCGGATCTTATGAAAAACTGTTTTTT.